The 17 T cell receptor beta chains below all came from one sample that was sequenced in a study of shared clonotypes between healthy human individuals. The assay was immunoSEQ multiplex PCR, and TCRdb's table has in-frame clones only and misses some. The sample yields about 1.5 million clones, around 97% seen once. The specimen was naive CD4+ T cells sorted from blood. As to subset: CD45RA+ positively selected. Receptors were obtained from a man under 40 in good health.

This chain joins TRBV7-9 and TRBJ2-1; 8 bases agree with TRBD2. Losses at the gene ends were 5 bases for V and 16 bases for J; bases not matched to a gene: 19. The germline V gene encodes CDR1 SEHNR and CDR2 FQNEAQ (reference sequence). The CDR3 has 15 amino acids. The CDR3 region is CASSPYPGLGGLGFF. As DNA, the CDR3 is TGTGCCAGCAGCCCATACCCGGGACTAGGAGGATTAGGCTTCTTC.

The chain couples TRBV6-5 to TRBJ2-5; 7 bases align to TRBD2. J was trimmed by 9 bases and V by 4 bases; bases with no gene match: 2. Per the germline V gene, CDR1 is MNHEY and CDR2 is SVGAGI. This CDR3 contains 11 residues. CDR3 protein: CASSWGGSQYF. In DNA, the CDR3 is TGTGCCAGCAGTTGGGGGGGGTCCCAGTACTTC.

The V call is TRBV7-2, the J call TRBJ1-5; D is undetermined. CDR3 length: 15 residues. V gave up 2 bases and J gave up 1 base, with 9 bases separating them. CDR1 and CDR2 from the germline V gene are SGHTA and FQGNSA. The CDR3 coding sequence is TGTGCCAGCAGCTTACACGCCCTCAGCAATCAGCCCCAGCATTTT. It yields the protein CASSLHALSNQPQHF. The entire variable domain, with the rest obtained from reference TRBV7-2 and TRBJ1-5, is as follows: GAGVSQSPSNKVTEKGKDVELRCDPISGHTALYWYRQSLGQGLEFLIYFQGNSAPDKSGLPSDRFSAERTGGSVSTLTIQRTQQEDSAVYLCASSLHALSNQPQHFGDGTRLSIL.

The chain links TRBV15 to TRBJ2-7; no firm D call. The CDR3 consists of 11 residues. V lost 7 bases and J lost 5, with 9 bases in between. Germline CDR1 is LNHNV and CDR2 is YYDKDF (reference sequence). The DNA for the CDR3 is TGTGCCACCAAGGGTAGGGACGAGCAGTACTTC. Protein: CATKGRDEQYF.

This chain joins TRBV11-1 and TRBJ2-3; the D is unclear. This CDR3 region has 15 residues. The V gene lost 2 bases and the J gene lost 0 bases, with 9 bases spanning the gap. In germline, CDR1 is SGHAT, CDR2 FQDESV (reference sequence). The CDR3 spells CASSLYGSSTDTQYF. CDR3 DNA sequence: TGTGCCAGCAGCTTATACGGTAGTAGCACAGATACGCAGTATTTT.

This clone is a singleton in its sample. The genes are TRBV6-1 and TRBJ1-5; no firm D call. This CDR3 comprises 13 residues. The V gene lost 1 base and the J gene lost 6 bases, with 7 bases spanning the gap. Looked up from germline, CDR1 is MNHNS and CDR2 is SASEGT. The CDR3 DNA sequence: TGTGCCAGCAGTGAAGGGGTCTTTCAGCCCCAGCATTTT. This sequence encodes CASSEGVFQPQHF.

V usage is TRBV28 and J usage is TRBJ1-2, with TRBD1 as a possible D gene (5 bases). This CDR3 has 13 amino acids. Trimming shortened V by 6 bases and J by 6 bases, and 14 bases separated the two germline ends. Germline values: CDR1 MDHEN, CDR2 SYDVKM. CDR3 nucleotides: TGTGCCAGCAGGGAGGGACGGGCAGATGGCTACACCTTC. Residues: CASREGRADGYTF.

V gene TRBV5-1 combines with J gene TRBJ2-5; 8 bases line up with TRBD2. This CDR3 has 16 amino acids. The V segment lost 0 bases and the J segment 3 bases; nucleotides outside the gene matches: 7. Per the germline V gene, CDR1 is SGHRS and CDR2 is YFSETQ. CDR3 sequence: CASSLAGGALEETQYF. CDR3 in DNA: TGCGCCAGCAGCTTGGCCGGGGGGGCGCTTGAAGAGACCCAGTACTTC.

V usage is TRBV10-3 and J usage is TRBJ1-5, with D uncertain. Germline CDR1 reads ENHRY; CDR2 reads SYGVKD. Trimming left V 4 bases short and J 7 bases short, with 11 bases between. This CDR3 has 13 residues. The CDR3 is CAISGFSDQPQHF. The CDR3 nucleotides read TGTGCCATCAGTGGGTTTTCCGACCAGCCCCAGCATTTT.

CDR3 loop: CASSDPGRPDTQYF. The CDR3 nucleotides are TGTGCCAGCAGTGACCCGGGTAGACCAGATACGCAGTATTTT. The chain uses TRBV2 and TRBJ2-3; D unresolved. Germline V gives CDR1 SNHLY, CDR2 FYNNEI. The CDR3 totals 14 residues. The germline V and J ends were trimmed by 3 bases and 4 bases, with 11 bases remaining between them.

V gene TRBV15 combines with J gene TRBJ2-2, with TRBD1 matching 9 bases. The CDR3 is 16 amino acids. Germline V lookup: CDR1 LNHNV, CDR2 YYDKDF (reference sequence). The V segment lost 6 bases and the J segment 5 bases; nucleotides outside the gene matches: 10. DNA for the CDR3: TGTGCCACCAGGAGGCAGGACAGGGGAAGGACCGGGGAGCTGTTTTTT. Protein product: CATRRQDRGRTGELFF.

This rearrangement joins TRBV29-1 to TRBJ2-3; TRBD2 matches at 7 bases. The junction had 2 bases not matched to a gene; V was cut back by 2 bases and J by 0 bases. Germline V lookup: CDR1 SQVTM, CDR2 ANQGSEA. The CDR3 covers 14 residues. The CDR3 loop is CSVERRESTDTQYF. The CDR3 DNA reads TGCAGCGTTGAACGGCGGGAGAGCACAGATACGCAGTATTTT.

Notes on this clone: This sample also contains other DNA sequences that code for the same CDR3. The chain employs TRBV18 and TRBJ2-7; D unclear. This CDR3 is 12 amino acids long. The germline gives CDR1 KGHSH, CDR2 LQKENI. With 1 base removed from V and 2 bases from J, the gap between germline ends came to 3 bases. CDR3 sequence: CASSPLTYEQYF. The CDR3 bases are TGTGCCAGCTCACCACTTACCTACGAGCAGTACTTC.

Here the CDR3 DNA reads TGCGCCAGCAGCGGAATGACTAGCGGGAGGGCTGATGAGCAGTTCTTC. Translating it yields CASSGMTSGRADEQFF. This rearrangement joins TRBV5-1 to TRBJ2-1; 14 bases map to TRBD2. With V trimmed by 4 bases and J by 8 bases, 8 bases remained unmatched. Germline CDR1 SGHRS, CDR2 YFSETQ. This CDR3 has 16 amino acids.

V and J are TRBV5-1 and TRBJ2-5; 9 nucleotides line up with TRBD2. Germline CDR1 and CDR2: SGHRS and YFSETQ. J was trimmed by 5 bases and V by 4 bases; bases with no gene match: 6. The CDR3 sequence is 14 residues long. CDR3 residues: CASSGGREGETQYF. In DNA, the CDR3 is TGCGCCAGCAGCGGCGGGAGGGAGGGGGAGACCCAGTACTTC.

This rearrangement joins TRBV2 to TRBJ2-7; perhaps TRBD1 as D (6 bases). The CDR3 consists of 15 residues. Between the trimmed V and J ends, which lost 4 bases and 2 bases, there was a span of 15 bases. The germline gives CDR1 SNHLY, CDR2 FYNNEI. The DNA for the CDR3 is TGTGCCAGCAGTGTGGTAAACAGGGTAACCTACGAGCAGTACTTC. Amino acid sequence: CASSVVNRVTYEQYF.

In its sample, this clone was seen once. Other nucleotide sequences in the sample specify the same CDR3. This rearrangement joins TRBV5-1 to TRBJ2-3; 10 positions agree with TRBD1. The germline gives CDR1 SGHRS, CDR2 YFSETQ. The V gene end was trimmed by 4 bases and the J gene end by 5 bases; junction bases not matched to a gene: 4. The CDR3 sequence is 14 residues long. The DNA for the CDR3 is TGCGCCAGCAGCCCTGGGACAGGGGAAGATACGCAGTATTTT. Translated, it gives CASSPGTGEDTQYF.